A single sample is the source of the 14 T cell receptor beta chains below, sequenced in a study of blood T cells in healthy people across ages. For the second PCR, which ran for roughly 6 to 12 cycles, a sample-barcoded 5' primer and a J-beta primer mix were used. TCRdb ran MiXCR on the 5' RACE reads and lists one entry per CDR3 protein. The sample includes about 1,400,000 distinct CDR3 sequences, almost 60% of them seen just once. Sequencing was done on a sample of blood. These receptors were taken from a man aged 18 to 30 in good health.

This clonotype was observed a single time. At one end the junction does not follow the germline gene, possibly because of a read error. The rearrangement links TRBV20-1 to TRBJ1-4; TRBD1 might be the D (5 bases). Germline values: CDR1 DFQATT, CDR2 SNEGSKA (reference sequence). CDR3 length: 15 amino acids. CDR3 nucleotides: TGCAGTGCTCGAGACAGAAGAACAACTAATGAAAAACTGTTTTTT. It specifies CSARDRRTTNEKLFF.

The chain has TRBV27 and TRBJ1-4; unclear D gene. V lost 7 bases, J lost 7 bases, and 40 bases lay in between. Germline assignment: CDR1 MNHEY and CDR2 SMNVEV (reference sequence). This CDR3 comprises 22 residues. CDR3 bases: TGTGCCAGCATTTCAGACTCTCTGACACCCAAGGCTCGGGGTCAGTTTCGTGAAAAACTGTTTTTT. Protein: CASISDSLTPKARGQFREKLFF.

The chain links TRBV6-5 to TRBJ1-2; D is perhaps TRBD1 (6 bases). The germline CDR1 and CDR2 sequences are MNHEY and SVGAGI. Trimming pared 8 bases from V and 5 bases from J, leaving 21 bases between. CDR3 length equals 15 residues. CDR3 nucleotide sequence: TGTGCCAGCGGATCGCGCCACCGGACAGATTATGGCTACACCTTC. It specifies CASGSRHRTDYGYTF.

This chain joins TRBV20-1 and TRBJ1-1; no clear D. This CDR3 spans 15 amino acids. Per germline, CDR1 DFQATT and CDR2 SNEGSKA (reference sequence). With 0 bases removed from V and 0 bases from J, the gap between germline ends came to 11 bases. The CDR3 DNA reads TGCAGTGCTAGAGATATCGGAGGGATGAACACTGAAGCTTTCTTT. This sequence encodes CSARDIGGMNTEAFF.

The genes are TRBV3-1 and TRBJ2-1; D remains ambiguous. The CDR3 sequence is 15 residues long. Germline V gene sequence: CDR1 LGHDT, CDR2 YNNKEL (reference sequence). Trimming removed 0 bases from V and 1 base from J, with 7 bases in between. CDR3 loop: CASSQDVSSYNEQFF. The CDR3 DNA reads as TGTGCCAGCAGCCAAGATGTTAGTTCCTACAATGAGCAGTTCTTC.

In regard to this clonotype: One end of the junction varies from germline; a read error may be responsible. The rearrangement joins TRBV9 to TRBJ1-1; D remains unclear. The CDR3 spans 15 residues. CDR1 and CDR2 from the germline V gene are SGDLS and YYNGEE. The chain's CDR3 is CASSPRLPQNTGAFF. The CDR3 DNA reads as TGTGCCAGCAGCCCCAGACTACCTCAGAACACTGGAGCTTTCTTT.

This sequence joins TRBV20-1 and TRBJ2-5, with D uncertain. The J call may be mistaken, given a closer DNA end match to TRBJ2-7. Looked up from germline, CDR1 is DFQATT and CDR2 is SNEGSKA (reference sequence). This CDR3 spans 15 amino acids. CDR3 in amino acids: CSARVQHRPTYEQYF. In DNA form, the CDR3 reads TGCAGTGCTAGAGTCCAACACCGCCCTACCTACGAGCAGTACTTC.

The V gene is TRBV12-3 or TRBV12-4, the J gene TRBJ2-3; 8 nucleotides agree with TRBD1. This CDR3 region has 16 residues. The V and J ends lost 6 bases and 1 base, in that order; junction bases with no gene match: 9. CDR3 DNA: TGTGCCAGCAGCCTTGGACAGGGCTGGGGCACAGATACGCAGTATTTT. Translating gives CASSLGQGWGTDTQYF.

This chain links TRBV29-1 with TRBJ1-2; D ambiguous. The germline V gene has CDR1 SQVTM and CDR2 ANQGSEA. Deletions cut 8 bases from V and 3 bases from J, with 22 bases between. The CDR3 length is 15 residues. The CDR3 sequence is CSPRTAPSQDYGYTF. CDR3 nucleotide sequence: TGCAGCCCGCGGACGGCACCCTCCCAGGACTATGGCTACACCTTC.

The CDR3 spells CASSGVSGRELHNEQYF. As DNA, the CDR3 is TGCGCCAGCAGTGGCGTTAGCGGGAGAGAACTTCACAATGAGCAGTACTTC. The chain is built from TRBV10-1 and TRBJ2-7; 9 nucleotides agree with TRBD2. The CDR3 has 17 amino acids. Germline CDR1 WNHNN, CDR2 SYGVQD (reference sequence). The ends lost 4 bases at V and 7 bases at J; junction bases unmatched: 17.

There are a few counts of this clonotype. The chain employs TRBV4-1 and TRBJ2-7; D perhaps matches TRBD2 (6 bases). Germline assignment: CDR1 MGHRA and CDR2 YSYEKL. This CDR3 spans 14 amino acids. Trimming cost V 4 bases and J 2 bases, with 12 bases left between them. The CDR3 bases are TGCGCCAGCAGCCTAAACCAGCGGGCCTACGAGCAGTACTTC. It is translated as CASSLNQRAYEQYF.

The gene calls are TRBV7-2 and TRBJ1-4, with D unresolved. The V end lost 4 bases, the J end lost 0 bases, and 18 bases lay between the germline ends. Germline values: CDR1 SGHTA, CDR2 FQGNSA. The CDR3 sequence is 18 residues long. The chain's CDR3 is CASSSWTFRDATNEKLFF. The CDR3 DNA reads TGTGCCAGCAGCTCCTGGACTTTTCGAGACGCAACTAATGAAAAACTGTTTTTT. Full variable domain (missing parts from reference TRBV7-2 and TRBJ1-4): GAGVSQSPSNKVTEKGKDVELRCDPISGHTALYWYRQSLGQGLEFLIYFQGNSAPDKSGLPSDRFSAERTGGSVSTLTIQRTQQEDSAVYLCASSSWTFRDATNEKLFFGSGTQLSVL.

The chain couples TRBV2 to TRBJ2-7, with TRBD2 identical over 7 bases. From germline, CDR1 is SNHLY and CDR2 FYNNEI. Germline trimming cut 10 bases from V and 1 base from J; bases unmatched to any gene: 4. This CDR3 is 12 amino acids long. The CDR3 coding sequence is TGTGCCAACCAACTAGCGTCCTACGAGCAGTACTTC. This codes for CANQLASYEQYF.

This chain links TRBV29-1 with TRBJ2-7, with no clear D. Germline CDR1 SQVTM, CDR2 ANQGSEA. CDR3 length: 13 amino acids. V gave up 7 bases and J gave up 0 bases, with 13 bases separating them. The DNA for the CDR3 is TGCAGCGGTACTAAGGGTTACTCCTACGAGCAGTACTTC. It encodes CSGTKGYSYEQYF.